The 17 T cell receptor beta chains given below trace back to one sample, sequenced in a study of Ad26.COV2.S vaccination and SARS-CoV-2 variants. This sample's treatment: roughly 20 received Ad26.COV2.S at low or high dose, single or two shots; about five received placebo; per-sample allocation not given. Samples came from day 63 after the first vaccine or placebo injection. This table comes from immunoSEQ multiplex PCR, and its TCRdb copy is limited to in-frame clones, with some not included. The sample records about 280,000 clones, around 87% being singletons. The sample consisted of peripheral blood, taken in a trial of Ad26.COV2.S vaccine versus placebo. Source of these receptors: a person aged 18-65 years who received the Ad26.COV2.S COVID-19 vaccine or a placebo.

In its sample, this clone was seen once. The CDR3 DNA sequence: TGTGCTAGTGGTTATGGGGGGGCGCAGGAAGCTTTCTTT. Encoded protein: CASGYGGAQEAFF. The V call is TRBV12-5, the J call TRBJ1-1; D is perhaps TRBD1 (6 bases). Germline loops: CDR1 LGHNT, CDR2 FRNRAP. V gave up 4 bases and J gave up 8 bases, with 14 bases separating them. The CDR3 length is 13 residues.

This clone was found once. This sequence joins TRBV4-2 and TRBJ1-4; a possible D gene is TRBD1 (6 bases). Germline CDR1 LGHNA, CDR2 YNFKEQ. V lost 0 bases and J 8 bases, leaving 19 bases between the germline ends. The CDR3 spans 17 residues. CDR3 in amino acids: CASSQDEAGRGGEKLFF. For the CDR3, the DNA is TGTGCCAGCAGCCAAGACGAGGCGGGCAGGGGAGGCGAAAAACTGTTTTTT.

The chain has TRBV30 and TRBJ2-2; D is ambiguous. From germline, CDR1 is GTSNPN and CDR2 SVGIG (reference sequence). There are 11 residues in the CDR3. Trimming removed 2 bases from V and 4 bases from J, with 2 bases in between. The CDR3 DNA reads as TGTGCCTGGAGTACCACCGGGGAGCTGTTTTTT. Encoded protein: CAWSTTGELFF.

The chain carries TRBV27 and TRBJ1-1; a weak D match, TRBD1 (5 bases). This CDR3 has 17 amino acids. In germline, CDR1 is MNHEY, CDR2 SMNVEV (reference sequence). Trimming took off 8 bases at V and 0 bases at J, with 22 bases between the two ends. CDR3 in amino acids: CASRRRIGESMNTEAFF. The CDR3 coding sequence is TGTGCCAGCCGTCGAAGGATAGGGGAGAGTATGAACACTGAAGCTTTCTTT.

CDR3 amino acids: CASSDGGLDYGYTF. CDR3 nucleotides: TGTGCCAGTAGTGACGGGGGGCTAGACTATGGCTACACCTTC. This rearrangement joins TRBV19 to TRBJ1-2; weak D call: TRBD1 (6 bases). The V and J ends lost 5 bases and 3 bases respectively, with 13 bases between them. Germline V lookup: CDR1 LNHDA, CDR2 SQIVND (reference sequence). The CDR3 sequence is 14 residues long.

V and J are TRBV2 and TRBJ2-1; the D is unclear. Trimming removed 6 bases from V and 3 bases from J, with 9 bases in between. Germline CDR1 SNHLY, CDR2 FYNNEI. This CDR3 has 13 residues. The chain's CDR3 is CASRQLRYNEQFF. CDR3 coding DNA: TGTGCCAGCAGACAGCTTCGCTACAATGAGCAGTTCTTC.

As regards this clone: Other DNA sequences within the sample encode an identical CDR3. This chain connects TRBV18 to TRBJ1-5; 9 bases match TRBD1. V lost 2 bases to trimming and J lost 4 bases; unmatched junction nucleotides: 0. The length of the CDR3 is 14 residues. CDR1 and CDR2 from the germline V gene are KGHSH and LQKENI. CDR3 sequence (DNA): TGTGCCAGCTCACCAGGGACAGGGAATCAGCCCCAGCATTTT. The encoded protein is CASSPGTGNQPQHF. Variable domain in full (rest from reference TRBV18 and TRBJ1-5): NAGVMQNPRHLVRRRGQEARLRCSPMKGHSHVYWYRQLPEEGLKFMVYLQKENIIDESGMPKERFSAEFPKEGPSILRIQQVVRGDSAAYFCASSPGTGNQPQHFGDGTRLSIL.

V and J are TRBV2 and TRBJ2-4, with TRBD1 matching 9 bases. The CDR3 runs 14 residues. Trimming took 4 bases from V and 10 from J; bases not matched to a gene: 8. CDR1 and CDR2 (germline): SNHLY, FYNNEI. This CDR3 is CASSAWDRAGIQYF. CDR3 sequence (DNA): TGTGCCAGCAGTGCATGGGACAGGGCGGGAATTCAGTACTTC.

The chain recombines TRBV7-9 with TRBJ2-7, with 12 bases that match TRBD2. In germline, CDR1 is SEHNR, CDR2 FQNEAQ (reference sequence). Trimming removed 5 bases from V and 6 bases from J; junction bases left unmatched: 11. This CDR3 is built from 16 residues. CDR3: CASSRLTSGSSLEQYF. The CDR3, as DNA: TGTGCCAGCAGCCGATTGACTAGCGGGAGTTCCCTCGAGCAGTACTTC.

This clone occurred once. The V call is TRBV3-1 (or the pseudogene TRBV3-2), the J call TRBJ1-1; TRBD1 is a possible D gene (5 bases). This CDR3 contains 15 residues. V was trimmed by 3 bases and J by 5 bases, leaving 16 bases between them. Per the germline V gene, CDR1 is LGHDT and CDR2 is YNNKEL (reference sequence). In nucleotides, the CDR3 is TGTGCCAGCAGCCATGGGTATCAGGGTCGAACTGAAGCTTTCTTT. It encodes CASSHGYQGRTEAFF.

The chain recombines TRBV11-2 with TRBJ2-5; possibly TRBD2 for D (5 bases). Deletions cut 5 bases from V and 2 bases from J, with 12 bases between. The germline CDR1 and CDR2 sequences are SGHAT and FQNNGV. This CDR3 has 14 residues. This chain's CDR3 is CASSPWTQQETQYF. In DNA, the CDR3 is TGTGCCAGCAGCCCGTGGACTCAACAAGAGACCCAGTACTTC.

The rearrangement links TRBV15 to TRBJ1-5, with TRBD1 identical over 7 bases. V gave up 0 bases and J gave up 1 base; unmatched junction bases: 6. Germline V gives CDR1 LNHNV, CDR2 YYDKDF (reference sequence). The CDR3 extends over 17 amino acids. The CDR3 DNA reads TGTGCCACCAGCAGAGATAGGAAGGGGGCCAGCAATCAGCCCCAGCATTTT. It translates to CATSRDRKGASNQPQHF.

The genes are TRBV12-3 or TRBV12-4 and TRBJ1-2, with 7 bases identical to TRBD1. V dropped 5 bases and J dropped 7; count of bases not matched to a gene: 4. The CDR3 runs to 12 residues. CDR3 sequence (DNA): TGTGCCAGCAGTATCGGGACAGTTGGCTACACCTTC. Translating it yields CASSIGTVGYTF.

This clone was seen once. CDR3 sequence reads: CASRGGSNQPQHF. The CDR3 coding sequence is TGTGCCAGCAGGGGCGGGAGCAATCAGCCCCAGCATTTT. The rearrangement uses TRBV6-5 and TRBJ1-5; no definite D call. The CDR3 covers 13 residues. CDR1 is MNHEY and CDR2 is SVGAGI in the germline V gene. Trimming took 6 bases from V and 1 from J, leaving 7 bases between them.

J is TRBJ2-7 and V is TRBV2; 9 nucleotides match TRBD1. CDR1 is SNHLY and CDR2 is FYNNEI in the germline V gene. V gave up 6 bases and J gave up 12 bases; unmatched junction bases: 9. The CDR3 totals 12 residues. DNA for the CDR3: TGTGCCAGCAGGGGGGCGGGGACAGGGTGGTACTTC. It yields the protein CASRGAGTGWYF.

The CDR3 DNA reads as TGTGCCAGCAGTGAAGCATTGCTGCTTACCCAGTACTTC. Translating it yields CASSEALLLTQYF. The chain carries TRBV25-1 and TRBJ2-5; D remains ambiguous. This CDR3 is 13 amino acids long. V gave up 2 bases and J gave up 8 bases, with 12 bases separating them. Per the germline V gene, CDR1 is MGHDK and CDR2 is SYGVNS.

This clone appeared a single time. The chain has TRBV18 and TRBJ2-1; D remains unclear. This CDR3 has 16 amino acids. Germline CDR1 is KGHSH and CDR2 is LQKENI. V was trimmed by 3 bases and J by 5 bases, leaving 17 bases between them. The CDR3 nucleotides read TGTGCCAGCTCACCGGAATGGCGCCTAGATAACAATGAGCAGTTCTTC. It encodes CASSPEWRLDNNEQFF.